One T cell receptor beta chain is described in this entry. The antigen is unknown. Germline V lookup: CDR1 MNHEY, CDR2 SMNVEV (reference sequence). This CDR3 has 19 amino acids. Trimming removed 6 bases at V and 0 bases at J, with 21 bases between. These data belong to a study of cytomegalovirus exposure and HLA in healthy donors. Points from the study as a whole: Owing to their indistinguishability, certain V segments, notably TRBV6-2 and TRBV6-3, were excluded. CMV serostatus was the only recorded immune exposure for donors. What a later analysis showed was that several of the most significant clusters appeared linked to common viral pathogens. The study recorded 160 or so TCR beta chains that were cytomegalovirus-associated.

PCR amplification relied on 60 Vbeta primers (plus 13 Jbeta primers). Measured with immunoSEQ multiplex PCR; TCRdb has only the in-frame clones, and not every one. The sample yields about 130,000 clones, approximately 78% seen once. The chain joins TRBV27 to TRBJ2-6, with a weak D call TRBD2 (6 bases). The source material was PBMCs. The receptor comes from a human donor in good health. CDR3 in DNA: TGTGCCAGCAGCCCCTCAGGTCGGGGACTTGGCTCTGGGGCCAACGTCCTGACTTTC. Encoded protein: CASSPSGRGLGSGANVLTF.